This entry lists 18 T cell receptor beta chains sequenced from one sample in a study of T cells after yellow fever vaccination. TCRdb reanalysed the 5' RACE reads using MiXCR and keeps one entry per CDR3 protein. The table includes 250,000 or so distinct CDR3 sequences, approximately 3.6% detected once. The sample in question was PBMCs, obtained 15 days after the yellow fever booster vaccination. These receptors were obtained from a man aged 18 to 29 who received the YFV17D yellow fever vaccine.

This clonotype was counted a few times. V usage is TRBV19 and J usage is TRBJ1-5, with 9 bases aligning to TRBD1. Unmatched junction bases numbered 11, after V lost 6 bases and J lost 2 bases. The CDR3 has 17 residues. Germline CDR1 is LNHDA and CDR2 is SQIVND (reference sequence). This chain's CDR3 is CASRKTDRGYGNQPQHF. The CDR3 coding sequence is TGTGCCAGTAGGAAAACGGACAGGGGCTATGGCAATCAGCCCCAGCATTTT.

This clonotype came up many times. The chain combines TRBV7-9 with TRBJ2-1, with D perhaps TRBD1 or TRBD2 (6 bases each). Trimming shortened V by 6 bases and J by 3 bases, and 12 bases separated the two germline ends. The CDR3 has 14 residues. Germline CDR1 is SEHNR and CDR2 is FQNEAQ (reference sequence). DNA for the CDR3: TGTGCCAGCAGGCCGGGGGCCGACTACAATGAGCAGTTCTTC. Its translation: CASRPGADYNEQFF.

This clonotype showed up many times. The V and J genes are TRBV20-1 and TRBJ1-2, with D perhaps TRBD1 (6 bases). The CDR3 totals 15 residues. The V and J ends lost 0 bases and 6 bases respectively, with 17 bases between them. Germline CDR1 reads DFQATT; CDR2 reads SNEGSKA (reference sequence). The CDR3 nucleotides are TGCAGTGCTAGAGACCCGAGGGGGGGATCGAATGGCTACACCTTC. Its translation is CSARDPRGGSNGYTF.

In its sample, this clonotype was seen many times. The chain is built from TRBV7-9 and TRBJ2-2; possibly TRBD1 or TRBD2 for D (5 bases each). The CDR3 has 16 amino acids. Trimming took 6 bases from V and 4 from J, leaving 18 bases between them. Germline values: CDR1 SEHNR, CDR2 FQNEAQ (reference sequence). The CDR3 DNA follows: TGTGCCAGCAGGACCGGGACCCCAGGGCTCACCGGGGAGCTGTTTTTT. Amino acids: CASRTGTPGLTGELFF.

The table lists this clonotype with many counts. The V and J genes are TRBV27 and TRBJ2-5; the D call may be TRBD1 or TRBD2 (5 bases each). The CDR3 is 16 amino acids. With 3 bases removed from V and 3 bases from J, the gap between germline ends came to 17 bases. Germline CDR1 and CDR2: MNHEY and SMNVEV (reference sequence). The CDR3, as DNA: TGTGCCAGCAGTTTCGTCGGCGAGGGACGAGAAGAGACCCAGTACTTC. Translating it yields CASSFVGEGREETQYF.

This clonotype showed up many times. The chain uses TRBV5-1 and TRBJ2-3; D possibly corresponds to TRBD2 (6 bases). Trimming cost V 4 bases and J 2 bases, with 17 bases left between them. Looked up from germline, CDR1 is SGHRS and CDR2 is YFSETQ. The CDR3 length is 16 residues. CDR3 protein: CASSARGGGNTDTQYF. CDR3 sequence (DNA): TGCGCCAGCAGCGCCCGAGGAGGCGGGAACACAGATACGCAGTATTTT.

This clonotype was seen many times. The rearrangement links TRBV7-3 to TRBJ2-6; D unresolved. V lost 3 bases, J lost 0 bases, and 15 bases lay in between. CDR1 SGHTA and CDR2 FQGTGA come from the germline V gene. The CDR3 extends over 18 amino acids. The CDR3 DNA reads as TGTGCCAGCAGCTTCTTGGGATCGAGCCTCTCTGGGGCCAACGTCCTGACTTTC. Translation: CASSFLGSSLSGANVLTF.

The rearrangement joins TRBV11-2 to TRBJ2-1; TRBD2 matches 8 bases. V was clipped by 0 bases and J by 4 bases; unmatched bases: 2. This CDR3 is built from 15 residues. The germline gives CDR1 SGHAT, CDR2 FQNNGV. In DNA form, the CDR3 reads TGTGCCAGCAGCTTAGAGGAGCGGGGGTACAATGAGCAGTTCTTC. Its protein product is CASSLEERGYNEQFF.

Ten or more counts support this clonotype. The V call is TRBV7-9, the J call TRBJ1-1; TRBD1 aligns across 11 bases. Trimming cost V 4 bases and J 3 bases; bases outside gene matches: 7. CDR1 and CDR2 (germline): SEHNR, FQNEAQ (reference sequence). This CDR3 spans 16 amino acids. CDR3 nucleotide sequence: TGTGCCAGCAGCTCAGGACAGGGGGCTATTGACACTGAAGCTTTCTTT. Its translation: CASSSGQGAIDTEAFF.

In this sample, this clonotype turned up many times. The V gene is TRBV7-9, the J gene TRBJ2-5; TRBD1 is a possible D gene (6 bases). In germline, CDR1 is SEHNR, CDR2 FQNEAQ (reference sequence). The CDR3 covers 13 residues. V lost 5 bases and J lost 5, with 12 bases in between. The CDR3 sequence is CASSPDSLETQYF. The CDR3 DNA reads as TGTGCCAGCAGCCCGGACAGTCTGGAGACCCAGTACTTC.

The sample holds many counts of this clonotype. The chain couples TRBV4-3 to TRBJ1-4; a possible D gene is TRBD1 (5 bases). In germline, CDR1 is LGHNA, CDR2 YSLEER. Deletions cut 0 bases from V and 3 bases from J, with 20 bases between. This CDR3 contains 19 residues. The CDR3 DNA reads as TGCGCCAGCAGCCAAGATGAATTTTTCAGGGCCGCGGCTAATGAAAAACTGTTTTTT. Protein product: CASSQDEFFRAAANEKLFF.

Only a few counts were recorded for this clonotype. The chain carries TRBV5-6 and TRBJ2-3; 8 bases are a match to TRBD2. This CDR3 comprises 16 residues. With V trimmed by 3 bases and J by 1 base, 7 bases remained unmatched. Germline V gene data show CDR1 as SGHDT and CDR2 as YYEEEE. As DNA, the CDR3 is TGTGCCAGCAGCTCACAACCGGGACTAGGCACAGATACGCAGTATTTT. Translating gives CASSSQPGLGTDTQYF.

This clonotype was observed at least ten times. CDR3 region: CASSLAPLSYEQYV. DNA for the CDR3: TGTGCCAGCAGCTTGGCTCCTCTTTCCTACGAGCAGTACGTC. This chain connects TRBV5-4 to TRBJ2-7; D remains ambiguous. This CDR3 spans 14 amino acids. V was clipped by 0 bases and J by 1 base, with 8 bases between them. Germline CDR1 reads SGHNT; CDR2 reads YYREEE (reference sequence).

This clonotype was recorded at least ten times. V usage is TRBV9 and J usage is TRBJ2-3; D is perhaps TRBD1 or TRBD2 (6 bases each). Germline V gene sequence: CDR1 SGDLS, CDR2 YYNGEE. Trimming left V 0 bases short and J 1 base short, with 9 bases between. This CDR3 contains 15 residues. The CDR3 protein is CASSVEGGRTDTQYF. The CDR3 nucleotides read TGTGCCAGCAGCGTAGAGGGGGGCCGCACAGATACGCAGTATTTT.

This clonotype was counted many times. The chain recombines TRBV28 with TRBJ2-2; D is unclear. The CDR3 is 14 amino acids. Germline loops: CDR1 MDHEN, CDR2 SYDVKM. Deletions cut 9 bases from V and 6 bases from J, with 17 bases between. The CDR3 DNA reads TGTGCCAGTTCTAAAGAGCCCTCCGCCGGGGAGCTGTTTTTT. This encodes CASSKEPSAGELFF.

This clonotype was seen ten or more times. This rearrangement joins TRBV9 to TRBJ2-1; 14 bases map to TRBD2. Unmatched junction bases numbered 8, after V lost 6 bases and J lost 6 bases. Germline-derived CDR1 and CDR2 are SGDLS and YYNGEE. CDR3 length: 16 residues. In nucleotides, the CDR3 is TGTGCCAGCACCCTCGAGGGACTAGCGGGGGTCAATGAGCAGTTCTTC. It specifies CASTLEGLAGVNEQFF.

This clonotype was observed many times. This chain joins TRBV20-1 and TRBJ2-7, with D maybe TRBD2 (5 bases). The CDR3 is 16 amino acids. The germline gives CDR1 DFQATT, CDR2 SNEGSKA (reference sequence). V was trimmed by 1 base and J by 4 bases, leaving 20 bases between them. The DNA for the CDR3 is TGCAGTGCTAGAGGACCTACTGCGCCTAGCACATACGAGCAGTACGTC. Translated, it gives CSARGPTAPSTYEQYV.

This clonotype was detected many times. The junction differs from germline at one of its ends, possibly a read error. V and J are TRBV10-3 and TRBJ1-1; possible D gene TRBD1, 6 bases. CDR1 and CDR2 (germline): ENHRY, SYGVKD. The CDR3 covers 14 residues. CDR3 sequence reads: CAISDPGTPLRILF. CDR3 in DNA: TGTGCCATCAGTGACCCCGGGACACCGCTGAGGATCCTCTTT.